This T cell receptor (beta chain) was observed in a study of blood T cell repertoires in COVID-19. Study-level information: Samples came from the United States, Italy and Spain, spanning acute and convalescent COVID-19. T cells, B-cell-depleted T cells, or PBMCs provided the cDNA or gDNA that served as material.

This table comes from immunoSEQ multiplex PCR, and its TCRdb copy is limited to in-frame clones, with some not included. The table records roughly 90,000 clones, about nine tenths of them present only once. CDR3 length: 13 amino acids. Germline lookup yields CDR1 SGHNT and CDR2 YYREEE (reference sequence). V gave up 4 bases and J gave up 5 bases, with 12 bases separating them. The sequence was collected from a human donor with active COVID-19. The donor label of this sample is uncertain. The sample consisted of peripheral blood. The V and J genes are TRBV5-4 and TRBJ2-5; possible D gene TRBD1, 6 bases. The DNA of the CDR3 is TGTGCCAGCAGCCCGGGACACCGTGAGACCCAGTACTTC. Translating gives CASSPGHRETQYF.